A single sample gave rise to the 14 T cell receptor beta chains below, sequenced in a study of shared clonotypes between healthy human individuals. CD8 cells regarded as naive lacked CD45RO, were positively chosen for CCR7, and omitted terminally differentiated effector memory CD45RA+ cells. Assay used: immunoSEQ multiplex PCR; TCRdb lists only in-frame clones, some missing. This table has 2 million or so clones, 85% to 95% appearing once. The source material was naive CD8+ T cells sorted from blood. These receptor sequences come from a man aged 18 to 35 in good health.

This clone was counted once. V gene TRBV7-6 combines with J gene TRBJ1-4; D ambiguous. V gave up 5 bases and J gave up 8 bases, with 24 bases separating them. The CDR3 sequence is 17 residues long. CDR1 SGHVS and CDR2 FNYEAQ come from the germline V gene. The CDR3 sequence is CASSLRLITAGEEKLFF. CDR3 coding DNA: TGTGCCAGCAGCCTCCGACTTATTACGGCGGGTGAGGAAAAACTGTTTTTT.

The chain couples TRBV5-4 to TRBJ1-2; 9 bases map to TRBD1. CDR3 length equals 14 residues. The junction had 7 bases not matched to a gene; V was cut back by 4 bases and J by 6 bases. Germline assignment: CDR1 SGHNT and CDR2 YYREEE (reference sequence). The CDR3 protein is CASSLRTGDNGYTF. In nucleotides, the CDR3 is TGTGCCAGCAGCCTTCGGACAGGGGATAATGGCTACACCTTC.

The chain is built from TRBV11-2 and TRBJ2-1; D not certain. This CDR3 is built from 14 residues. V lost 3 bases to trimming and J lost 7 bases, with 13 bases between them. Per the germline V gene, CDR1 is SGHAT and CDR2 is FQNNGV. Here the CDR3 DNA reads TGTGCCAGCAGCTTTGCGGACGAAGGGAATGAGCAGTTCTTC. Translation: CASSFADEGNEQFF.

This clone has only one observation. This chain connects TRBV19 to TRBJ1-2; unclear D gene. Trimming left V 7 bases short and J 3 bases short, with 6 bases between. Per the germline V gene, CDR1 is LNHDA and CDR2 is SQIVND (reference sequence). The CDR3 contains 11 residues. Here the CDR3 reads CASTDYYGYTF. In nucleotides, the CDR3 is TGTGCCAGTACGGACTACTATGGCTACACCTTC.

The chain employs TRBV27 and TRBJ2-5, with 14 nucleotides matching TRBD2. CDR3 length: 18 residues. Germline-derived CDR1 and CDR2 are MNHEY and SMNVEV (reference sequence). After removal of 3 bases from V and 2 bases from J, the junction contained 8 bases not matched to a gene. This chain's CDR3 is CASSFSGLAGVPQETQYF. The CDR3 DNA reads TGTGCCAGCAGTTTTTCGGGACTAGCGGGGGTCCCACAAGAGACCCAGTACTTC.

This sequence joins TRBV27 and TRBJ2-1; tentatively, D is TRBD1 or TRBD2 (6 bases each). CDR3 length: 15 amino acids. Deletions cut 2 bases from V and 6 bases from J, with 14 bases between. Germline values: CDR1 MNHEY, CDR2 SMNVEV (reference sequence). Here the CDR3 DNA reads TGTGCCAGCAGTTTAGGGGGGCCTTGGGGCAATGAGCAGTTCTTC. It is translated as CASSLGGPWGNEQFF.

The chain carries TRBV5-6 and TRBJ1-2; 8 nucleotides line up with TRBD1. V shed 4 bases, J shed 6 bases, and the junction held 8 bases outside the gene matches. The CDR3 spans 14 residues. CDR1 is SGHDT, CDR2 YYEEEE, per germline. The CDR3 sequence: CASSLGQGGHGYTF. The CDR3 DNA sequence: TGTGCCAGCAGCCTAGGACAGGGTGGCCATGGCTACACCTTC.

The CDR3 loop reads CASSIRDSFYEQYF. The CDR3, as DNA: TGCGCCAGTTCGATCCGGGACTCCTTCTACGAGCAGTACTTC. V is TRBV10-2 and J is TRBJ2-7, with a possible D match to TRBD2 (6 bases). V lost 9 bases and J lost 3, with 18 bases in between. There are 14 residues in the CDR3. CDR1 and CDR2 (germline): WSHSY, SAAADI.

In DNA, the CDR3 is TGTGCCAGCAGCTTTACAGGGGAAGGGCACAATGAGCAGTTCTTC. Protein: CASSFTGEGHNEQFF. This chain joins TRBV11-2 and TRBJ2-1; 7 nucleotides match TRBD1. Germline loops: CDR1 SGHAT, CDR2 FQNNGV. The CDR3 is made up of 15 amino acids. Germline trimming cut 3 bases from V and 5 bases from J; bases unmatched to any gene: 7.

The CDR3 here is CASSPKGPSGSEEQYF. Written as DNA, the CDR3 is TGTGCCAGCTCCCCAAAAGGACCTAGCGGGAGTGAAGAGCAGTACTTC. The V gene is TRBV14, the J gene TRBJ2-7; 10 nucleotides match TRBD2. CDR1 is SGHDN, CDR2 FVKESK, per germline. V shed 8 bases, J shed 7 bases, and the junction held 17 bases outside the gene matches. The CDR3 contains 16 residues.

The chain recombines TRBV25-1 with TRBJ2-7, with TRBD1 identical over 7 bases. Trimming took 4 bases from V and 0 from J; bases not matched to a gene: 12. CDR1 MGHDK and CDR2 SYGVNS come from the germline V gene. This CDR3 is 17 amino acids long. The CDR3 loop is CASSGTGSELYSYEQYF. CDR3 in DNA: TGTGCCAGCAGTGGGACAGGCTCGGAACTCTACTCCTACGAGCAGTACTTC.

V usage is TRBV30 and J usage is TRBJ1-3; TRBD1 matches 8 bases. Germline V gene data show CDR1 as GTSNPN and CDR2 as SVGIG (reference sequence). CDR3 length: 14 amino acids. With V trimmed by 2 bases and J by 1 base, 1 base remained unmatched. CDR3 in amino acids: CAWSQGASGNTIYF. In nucleotides, the CDR3 is TGTGCCTGGAGTCAGGGGGCTTCTGGAAACACCATATATTTT.

V is TRBV9 and J is TRBJ2-7; the D is unclear. Germline-derived CDR1 and CDR2 are SGDLS and YYNGEE. Trimming took 0 bases from V and 4 from J, leaving 8 bases between them. The CDR3 has 13 amino acids. This CDR3 is CASSVGTEYEQYF. The CDR3 DNA reads TGTGCCAGCAGCGTAGGAACAGAATACGAGCAGTACTTC.

The rearrangement links TRBV2 to TRBJ2-7, with D unclear. Looked up from germline, CDR1 is SNHLY and CDR2 is FYNNEI. This CDR3 has 10 residues. Trimming pared 2 bases from V and 6 bases from J, leaving 2 bases between. CDR3 in amino acids: CASSEIEQYF. In nucleotides, the CDR3 is TGTGCCAGCAGTGAAATCGAGCAGTACTTC.